A single sample gave rise to the 5 T cell receptor beta chains below, sequenced in a study of response to subunit inactivated influenza vaccine. Each CDR3 protein gets one entry after TCRdb re-called the RT-PCR reads with MiXCR. The data show 530,000 or so distinct CDR3 sequences, approximately 24% seen once. Material: CD4+ T cells sorted from PBMCs, obtained 5 days after vaccination. These receptors were taken from a man aged 50-60 years who received an inactivated influenza vaccine.

This clonotype was counted only a few times. The chain links TRBV6-1 to TRBJ1-2, with D maybe TRBD1 (6 bases). From germline, CDR1 is MNHNS and CDR2 SASEGT. Deletions cut 6 bases from V and 4 bases from J, with 24 bases between. The CDR3 runs to 17 residues. CDR3 amino acids: CASRKMSRTATIYGYTF. Here the CDR3 DNA reads TGTGCCAGCAGGAAGATGAGTAGGACAGCGACTATCTATGGCTACACCTTC.

The V and J genes are TRBV6-1 and TRBJ2-7, with D maybe TRBD1 (5 bases). The V end lost 7 bases, the J end lost 3 bases, and 13 bases lay between the germline ends. The CDR3 consists of 13 residues. The germline V gene has CDR1 MNHNS and CDR2 SASEGT. The CDR3 coding sequence is TGTGCCAGCAAGACAGAAAGTTTCTACGAGCAGTACTTC. Translation gives CASKTESFYEQYF.

This clonotype was picked up a small number of times. The genes are TRBV9 and TRBJ2-3; TRBD1 is a possible D gene (6 bases). Trimming removed 2 bases from V and 5 bases from J, with 12 bases in between. CDR3 length: 14 residues. CDR1 is SGDLS and CDR2 is YYNGEE in the germline V gene. For the CDR3, the DNA is TGTGCCAGCAGCGTCTTGGGGGCCGAAGATACGCAGTATTTT. Amino acids: CASSVLGAEDTQYF.

This clonotype was found a few times. V usage is TRBV24-1 and J usage is TRBJ2-3, with D perhaps matching TRBD1 (6 bases). The CDR3 spans 15 residues. The germline V gene has CDR1 KGHDR and CDR2 SFDVKD. V shed 4 bases and J shed 2 bases, with 12 bases lying between them. Here the CDR3 reads CATSDPDRFTDTQYF. As DNA, the CDR3 is TGTGCCACCAGTGACCCGGACAGATTCACAGATACGCAGTATTTT.

This chain connects TRBV6-5 to TRBJ2-7; tentatively, D is TRBD1 or TRBD2 (5 bases each). CDR1 and CDR2 (germline): MNHEY, SVGAGI. V dropped 2 bases and J dropped 0 bases, with 11 bases sitting between them. The CDR3 runs to 15 residues. CDR3 bases: TGTGCCAGCAGTTACGCCCAGGGAGTCTCCTACGAGCAGTACTTC. Translation: CASSYAQGVSYEQYF.